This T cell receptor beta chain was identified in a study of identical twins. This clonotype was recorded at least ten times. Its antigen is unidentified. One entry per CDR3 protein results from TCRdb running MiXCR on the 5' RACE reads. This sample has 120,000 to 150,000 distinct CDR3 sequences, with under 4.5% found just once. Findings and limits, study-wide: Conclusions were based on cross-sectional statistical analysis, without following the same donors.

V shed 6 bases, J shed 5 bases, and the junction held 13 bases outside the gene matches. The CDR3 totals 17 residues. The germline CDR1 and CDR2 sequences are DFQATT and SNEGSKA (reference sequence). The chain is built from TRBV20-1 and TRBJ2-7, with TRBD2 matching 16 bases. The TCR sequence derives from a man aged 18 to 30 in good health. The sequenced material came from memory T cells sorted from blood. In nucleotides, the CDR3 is TGCAGTGCAACCGGGACTAGCGGGAGGGGGCCTATCGACGAGCAGTACTTC. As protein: CSATGTSGRGPIDEQYF.